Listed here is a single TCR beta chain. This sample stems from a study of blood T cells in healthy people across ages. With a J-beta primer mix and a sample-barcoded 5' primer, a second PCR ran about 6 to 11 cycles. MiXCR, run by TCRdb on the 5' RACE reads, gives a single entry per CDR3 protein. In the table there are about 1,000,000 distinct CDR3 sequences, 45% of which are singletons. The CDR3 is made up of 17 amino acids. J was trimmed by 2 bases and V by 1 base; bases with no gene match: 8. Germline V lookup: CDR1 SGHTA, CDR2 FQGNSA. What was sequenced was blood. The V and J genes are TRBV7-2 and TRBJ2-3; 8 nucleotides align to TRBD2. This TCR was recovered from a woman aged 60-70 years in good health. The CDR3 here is CASSLGWIAGNTDTQYF. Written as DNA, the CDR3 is TGTGCCAGCAGCTTAGGTTGGATAGCGGGGAACACAGATACGCAGTATTTT.